A single sample is the source of the 17 T cell receptor beta chains below, sequenced in a study of Tregs in tolerant kidney transplant recipients. Produced via immunoSEQ multiplex PCR; TCRdb's table is partial and in-frame only. The sample holds more than 45,000 clones. The sequenced sample was CD4+ T cells from blood, obtained before the transplant. Source of these receptors: a human donor who received a combined kidney and bone marrow transplant.

Turning to this clone: The read stops 3 residues short of the end of the CDR3; the missing end is completed from the germline J gene. The gene calls are TRBV19 and TRBJ1-5; maybe TRBD1 (5 bases). The CDR3 loop spans 15 amino acids. V was trimmed by 7 bases and J by 1 base, leaving 14 bases between them. Germline CDR1 and CDR2: LNHDA and SQIVND (reference sequence). CDR3 DNA (partial): TGTGCCAGTACCTTCGGGGGAAGGAGCAATCAGCCC. Its protein is CASTFGGRSNQP. The CDR3, in full, reads CASTFGGRSNQPQHF.

Note on this clone: The CDR3 goes on 3 residues after the read ends, and that part is filled in from the germline J gene. The V gene is TRBV20-1, the J gene TRBJ2-3, with D possibly matching TRBD2 (6 bases). Trimming pared 0 bases from V and 2 bases from J, leaving 12 bases between. The CDR3 runs 15 residues. Germline V lookup: CDR1 DFQATT, CDR2 SNEGSKA (reference sequence). The CDR3 spells CSARDWGTYTDTQYF. CDR3 DNA (partial): TGCAGTGCTAGAGATTGGGGGACTTACACAGATACG.

To note about this clone: Read data end 3 residues before the CDR3 end; the end is taken from the germline J gene. This rearrangement joins TRBV7-3 to TRBJ1-1; D gene uncertain. Germline values: CDR1 SGHTA, CDR2 FQGTGA. The CDR3 covers 15 residues. V was shortened by 5 bases and J by 3 bases, with 16 bases between the two germline ends. Partial CDR3 DNA: TGTGCCAGCAGCCCGGACGGGGTGGAGTACACTGAA. Its translation: CASSPDGVEYTE. The entire CDR3 reads CASSPDGVEYTEAFF. Drawing the rest from reference TRBV7-3 and TRBJ1-1, the complete variable domain is GAGVSQTPSNKVTEKGKYVELRCDPISGHTALYWYRQSLGQGPEFLIYFQGTGAADDSGLPNDRFFAVRPEGSVSTLKIQRTERGDSAVYLCASSPDGVEYTEAFFGQGTRLTVV.

On this clone itself: The CDR3 end is not reached by the read, which stops 3 residues before it; the germline J gene fills it in. This chain uses TRBV30 with TRBJ1-5, with 8 nucleotides matching TRBD1. CDR1 and CDR2 from the germline V gene are GTSNPN and SVGIG (reference sequence). There are 18 residues in the CDR3. V gave up 2 bases and J gave up 0 bases; unmatched junction bases: 12. The covered CDR3 bases are TGTGCCTGGAGTACCCCCGGGACAGGCCCGAATAGCAATCAGCCC. Encoded protein: CAWSTPGTGPNSNQP. The entire CDR3 protein is CAWSTPGTGPNSNQPQHF.

A note on this clone: From the germline J gene comes the end of the CDR3, since the read stops 3 residues before it. The chain carries TRBV7-2 and TRBJ2-3; 8 bases are a match to TRBD2. The J segment lost 5 bases and the V segment lost 1 base, leaving 5 bases of the junction unmatched. Germline-derived CDR1 and CDR2 are SGHTA and FQGNSA. The CDR3 spans 15 residues. The covered CDR3 bases are TGTGCCAGCAGCTTAGTTGCGGGAGGAGGAGATACG. Encoded protein: CASSLVAGGGDT. The CDR3 as a whole reads CASSLVAGGGDTQYF.

Notes on this clone: The CDR3 goes on 3 residues after the read ends, and that part is filled in from the germline J gene. The chain employs TRBV6-1 and TRBJ2-7; no clear D gene. The V end lost 4 bases, the J end lost 6 bases, and 7 bases lay between the germline ends. The CDR3 runs to 11 residues. Germline V lookup: CDR1 MNHNS, CDR2 SASEGT. The CDR3 sequence: CASSAPSEQYF. The covered CDR3 bases are TGTGCCAGCAGTGCCCCTAGCGAG.

This chain's CDR3 is CASSKSSGITEQYF. The part of the CDR3 DNA that was read is TGTGCCAGTAGTAAGTCTAGCGGGATCACCGAG. The gene calls are TRBV19 and TRBJ2-7, with 9 bases fitting TRBD2. The read is 3 residues too short to cover the CDR3 end, so that end is filled in from the germline J gene. CDR1 and CDR2 (germline): LNHDA, SQIVND (reference sequence). Trimming cost V 4 bases and J 6 bases; bases outside gene matches: 7. The CDR3 is made up of 14 amino acids.

Notes on this clone: Sequencing ends 3 residues short of the CDR3 end; the germline J gene provides the rest. The chain uses TRBV2 and TRBJ1-2; D remains ambiguous. Trimming pared 3 bases from V and 6 bases from J, leaving 11 bases between. The CDR3 is 13 amino acids. Germline V gene lookup returns CDR1 SNHLY and CDR2 FYNNEI. The CDR3 bases that were read are TGTGCCAGCAGTGAGAGGGCCGGGGATGGC. Protein sequence: CASSERAGDG. The full CDR3 sequence reads CASSERAGDGYTF.

With respect to this clone: The read comes to an end 3 residues before the CDR3 does, leaving the germline J gene to fill in the end. The chain combines TRBV30 with TRBJ1-5, with D possibly TRBD1 on 6 matching bases. CDR1 and CDR2 (germline): GTSNPN, SVGIG (reference sequence). The length of the CDR3 is 13 residues. Trimming cost V 3 bases and J 7 bases, with 13 bases left between them. The CDR3 DNA, read in part, is TGTGCCTGGAGCTCTGGGGGCGGACAGCCC. It is translated as CAWSSGGGQP. The full CDR3 protein is CAWSSGGGQPQHF.

Details on this clone: Read data end 3 residues before the CDR3 end; the end is taken from the germline J gene. The V and J genes are TRBV28 and TRBJ2-7, with D perhaps matching TRBD1 (6 bases). Trimming shortened V by 7 bases and J by 5 bases, and 15 bases separated the two germline ends. From germline, CDR1 is MDHEN and CDR2 SYDVKM. The CDR3 is 13 amino acids. Incomplete CDR3 DNA: TGTGCCAGCAATGGGGGCGCTTCCCACGAG. Translation gives CASNGGASHE. The full-length CDR3 reads as CASNGGASHEQYF. Full variable domain (missing parts from reference TRBV28 and TRBJ2-7): DVKVTQSSRYLVKRTGEKVFLECVQDMDHENMFWYRQDPGLGLRLIYFSYDVKMKEKGDIPEGYSVSREKKERFSLILESASTNQTSMYLCASNGGASHEQYFGPGTRLTVT.

Remarks on this clone: The read ends 3 residues shy of where the CDR3 ends; the end is completed using the germline J gene. The genes are TRBV30 and TRBJ2-1; 8 bases line up with TRBD1. V shed 4 bases, J shed 4 bases, and the junction held 6 bases outside the gene matches. The length of the CDR3 is 14 residues. The V gene's germline CDR1 is GTSNPN and CDR2 SVGIG (reference sequence). CDR3 in amino acids: CAWIMTGEYNEQFF. The part of the CDR3 DNA that was read is TGTGCCTGGATTATGACAGGGGAATACAATGAG. The whole variable domain, remainder taken from reference TRBV30 and TRBJ2-1, is SQTIHQWPATLVQPVGSPLSLECTVEGTSNPNLYWYRQAAGRGLQLLFYSVGIGQISSEVPQNLSASRPQDRQFILSSKKLLLSDSGFYLCAWIMTGEYNEQFFGPGTRLTVL.

Worth noting for this clone: Coverage ceases 3 residues before the CDR3 finishes, and the germline J gene fills in the end. This sequence joins TRBV19 and TRBJ1-6; D possibly corresponds to TRBD1 (5 bases). Deletions cut 5 bases from V and 6 bases from J, with 14 bases between. The CDR3 is 15 residues long. The germline V gene has CDR1 LNHDA and CDR2 SQIVND (reference sequence). Partial CDR3 DNA: TGTGCCAGTAGTGACCGGACATCGGGTAATTCACCC. Residues: CASSDRTSGNSP. The whole CDR3 is CASSDRTSGNSPLHF.

Remarks on this clone: The sequenced fragment ends 3 residues before the CDR3 boundary, so the rest is inferred from the germline J gene. The chain joins TRBV30 to TRBJ1-3; D gene uncertain. The germline V gene encodes CDR1 GTSNPN and CDR2 SVGIG (reference sequence). CDR3 length: 12 amino acids. V lost 0 bases and J lost 4, with 4 bases in between. CDR3 loop: CAWSVRGNTIYF. The CDR3 bases that were read are TGTGCCTGGAGTGTAAGGGGAAACACC.

As regards this clone: The read is 3 residues too short to cover the CDR3 end, so that end is filled in from the germline J gene. V usage is TRBV11-2 and J usage is TRBJ2-5, with 7 bases lining up with TRBD1. CDR3 length: 14 residues. Looked up from germline, CDR1 is SGHAT and CDR2 is FQNNGV. V lost 1 base and J lost 7; bases outside the gene matches: 6. CDR3 DNA (partial): TGTGCCAGCAGCTTAGGAGACAGGGTGGGGACC. This encodes CASSLGDRVGT. The CDR3 in full is CASSLGDRVGTQYF.

Comments on this clone: The read ends 3 residues shy of where the CDR3 ends; the end is completed using the germline J gene. The chain joins TRBV19 to TRBJ2-1; 7 bases agree with TRBD1. Per the germline V gene, CDR1 is LNHDA and CDR2 is SQIVND (reference sequence). V was clipped by 5 bases and J by 9 bases; unmatched bases: 7. There are 13 residues in the CDR3. The sequenced part of the CDR3 DNA is TGTGCCAGTAGTCGTCAGGGGGTTGGTGAG. Protein product: CASSRQGVGE. In full, the CDR3 is CASSRQGVGEQFF.

CDR3 residues: CASSPLSGASTDTQYF. The covered CDR3 bases are TGTGCCAGCTCACCACTTAGCGGGGCTAGCACAGATACG. The chain recombines TRBV18 with TRBJ2-3; 8 positions match TRBD2. The read gets to within 3 residues of the CDR3 end, and the germline J gene fills in the rest. The CDR3 extends over 16 amino acids. Unmatched junction bases numbered 3, after V lost 1 base and J lost 0 bases. Looked up from germline, CDR1 is KGHSH and CDR2 is LQKENI.

Turning to this clone: The read terminates 3 residues ahead of where the CDR3 ends, so the germline J gene completes it. The chain links TRBV5-4 to TRBJ2-1; 7 bases line up with TRBD2. The CDR3 covers 15 residues. Germline values: CDR1 SGHNT, CDR2 YYREEE (reference sequence). Trimming cost V 3 bases and J 7 bases; bases outside gene matches: 10. The CDR3 loop reads CASSSEGRANNEQFF. CDR3 bases read: TGTGCCAGCAGCTCCGAGGGGAGGGCCAATAATGAG. Drawing the rest from reference TRBV5-4 and TRBJ2-1, the complete variable domain is ETGVTQSPTHLIKTRGQQVTLRCSSQSGHNTVSWYQQALGQGPQFIFQYYREEENGRGNFPPRFSGLQFPNYSSELNVNALELDDSALYLCASSSEGRANNEQFFGPGTRLTVL.